The 21 T cell receptor beta chains reported below all come from one sample, sequenced in a study of blood T cell repertoires in COVID-19. Sequencing was performed with immunoSEQ multiplex PCR; in TCRdb, only in-frame clones are kept and a portion is missing. Of fewer than 200,000 clones in the sample, roughly 85% were seen once. The sequenced material came from peripheral blood. The receptors here all came from a man in his sixties with active or convalescent COVID-19.

The chain uses TRBV6-6 and TRBJ1-5; 9 bases are shared with TRBD1. Per germline, CDR1 MNHNY and CDR2 SVGAGI (reference sequence). This CDR3 is built from 15 residues. After removal of 2 bases from V and 5 bases from J, the junction contained 4 bases not matched to a gene. The CDR3 reads CASSYERQGDQPQHF. In DNA form, the CDR3 reads TGTGCCAGCAGTTACGAACGACAGGGGGATCAGCCCCAGCATTTT.

This chain uses TRBV29-1 with TRBJ2-7; 7 bases are shared with TRBD1. V dropped 4 bases and J dropped 3; count of bases not matched to a gene: 3. The CDR3 extends over 12 amino acids. Germline CDR1 SQVTM, CDR2 ANQGSEA. The CDR3 bases are TGCAGCGTTGGGGACAGTCGCTACGAGCAGTACTTC. Translation: CSVGDSRYEQYF.

J is TRBJ2-7 and V is TRBV11-1, with 10 bases lining up with TRBD2. The junction had 7 bases not matched to a gene; V was cut back by 6 bases and J by 2 bases. CDR1 is SGHAT, CDR2 FQDESV, per germline (reference sequence). CDR3 length: 15 amino acids. The CDR3, as DNA: TGTGCCAGCAGGATGACTAGCGGGCGACCCTACGAGCAGTACTTC. Translating gives CASRMTSGRPYEQYF. The whole variable domain, filled in from reference TRBV11-1 and TRBJ2-7, reads EAEVAQSPRYKITEKSQAVAFWCDPISGHATLYWYRQILGQGPELLVQFQDESVVDDSQLPKDRFSAERLKGVDSTLKIQPAELGDSAMYLCASRMTSGRPYEQYFGPGTRLTVT.

This chain joins TRBV7-9 and TRBJ1-2, with D tentatively TRBD1 (5 bases). V gave up 0 bases and J gave up 7 bases, with 15 bases separating them. Germline V CDR1 and CDR2: SEHNR, FQNEAQ (reference sequence). CDR3 length: 15 amino acids. Written as DNA, the CDR3 is TGTGCCAGCAGCTTAGCCGAGGGGCGCGGGGGTGGCTACACCTTC. Its translation is CASSLAEGRGGGYTF.

This sequence joins TRBV27 and TRBJ2-1; a possible D gene is TRBD1 (5 bases). The V gene lost 4 bases and the J gene lost 7 bases, with 8 bases spanning the gap. Germline V gene data show CDR1 as MNHEY and CDR2 as SMNVEV (reference sequence). This CDR3 region has 12 residues. The CDR3: CASSYRGNEQFF. DNA of the CDR3: TGTGCCAGCAGTTATAGGGGTAATGAGCAGTTCTTC.

The V and J genes are TRBV6-5 and TRBJ2-5; 8 nucleotides agree with TRBD2. CDR1 is MNHEY and CDR2 is SVGAGI in the germline V gene. The junction had 8 bases not matched to a gene; V was cut back by 7 bases and J by 4 bases. The CDR3 is 14 amino acids. The DNA for the CDR3 is TGTGCCAGCAATGTTGGGCGGGGGGTAGAGACCCAGTACTTC. Amino acids: CASNVGRGVETQYF.

This clone came up once. J is TRBJ2-5 and V is TRBV7-9, with 10 nucleotides matching TRBD1. Germline V gene lookup returns CDR1 SEHNR and CDR2 FQNEAQ (reference sequence). The CDR3 has 14 amino acids. The trim removed 5 bases at V and 5 bases at J, leaving 5 bases unmatched. Here the CDR3 DNA reads TGTGCCAGCAGCCCGGGACAGGGGACCGAGACCCAGTACTTC. Protein sequence: CASSPGQGTETQYF.

This chain links TRBV7-9 with TRBJ2-1, with TRBD2 as a possible D gene (7 bases). The CDR3 extends over 15 amino acids. The V end was cut by 2 bases, the J end by 6 bases, with 14 bases between. Germline loops: CDR1 SEHNR, CDR2 FQNEAQ (reference sequence). The CDR3 DNA follows: TGTGCCAGCAGCTTAATAAGTGGGGGGGCCAATGAGCAGTTCTTC. This translates into CASSLISGGANEQFF. Full variable domain (remainder filled in from reference TRBV7-9 and TRBJ2-1): DTGVSQNPRHKITKRGQNVTFRCDPISEHNRLYWYRQTLGQGPEFLTYFQNEAQLEKSRLLSDRFSAERPKGSFSTLEIQRTEQGDSAMYLCASSLISGGANEQFFGPGTRLTVL.

This chain uses TRBV5-1 with TRBJ2-7; TRBD1 agrees at 8 bases. With V trimmed by 0 bases and J by 6 bases, 8 bases remained unmatched. This CDR3 has 15 residues. CDR1 is SGHRS and CDR2 is YFSETQ in the germline V gene. The CDR3 bases are TGCGCCAGCAGCTTGGATGGGACAGGCCCTCTCGAGCAGTACTTC. Protein product: CASSLDGTGPLEQYF.

This clone was seen a single time. Other DNA sequences in the same sample also yield this CDR3. The chain couples TRBV5-4 to TRBJ2-5; TRBD2 might be the D (5 bases). V lost 3 bases, J lost 5 bases, and 8 bases lay in between. Germline CDR1 and CDR2: SGHNT and YYREEE (reference sequence). This CDR3 has 12 residues. The CDR3 loop is CASSSQRETQYF. The CDR3 DNA reads TGTGCCAGCAGCTCCCAGCGGGAGACCCAGTACTTC. The complete variable domain, with remaining parts taken from reference TRBV5-4 and TRBJ2-5, reads ETGVTQSPTHLIKTRGQQVTLRCSSQSGHNTVSWYQQALGQGPQFIFQYYREEENGRGNFPPRFSGLQFPNYSSELNVNALELDDSALYLCASSSQRETQYFGPGTRLLVL.

The chain recombines TRBV23-1 with TRBJ1-5, with D perhaps matching TRBD1 (6 bases). TRBV23-1 is recorded as an ORF, its role being uncertain. CDR3 length: 17 residues. Trimming left V 4 bases short and J 0 bases short, with 16 bases between. The CDR3, as DNA: TGCGCCAGCAGTCCTCACAGGGCCCCGACTAGCAATCAGCCCCAGCATTTT. Its protein product is CASSPHRAPTSNQPQHF.

The gene calls are TRBV18 and TRBJ1-1; 8 nucleotides agree with TRBD1. This CDR3 contains 14 residues. Germline loops: CDR1 KGHSH, CDR2 LQKENI. V shed 5 bases and J 4 bases; nucleotides not matched to a gene: 6. As DNA, the CDR3 is TGTGCCAGCTCAGCCGGGACAGGTATCACTGAAGCTTTCTTT. This gives the protein CASSAGTGITEAFF. The variable domain in full, with the rest retrieved from reference TRBV18 and TRBJ1-1, is NAGVMQNPRHLVRRRGQEARLRCSPMKGHSHVYWYRQLPEEGLKFMVYLQKENIIDESGMPKERFSAEFPKEGPSILRIQQVVRGDSAAYFCASSAGTGITEAFFGQGTRLTVV.

The genes are TRBV6-1 and TRBJ2-6; D is possibly TRBD1 (6 bases). CDR1 and CDR2 from the germline V gene are MNHNS and SASEGT. The CDR3 runs to 16 residues. Deletions cut 2 bases from V and 2 bases from J, with 10 bases between. The DNA for the CDR3 is TGTGCCAGCAGTGAACAGGGGATCGCTGGGGCCAACGTCCTGACTTTC. Encoded protein: CASSEQGIAGANVLTF.

The chain uses TRBV6-5 and TRBJ2-3, with 7 bases matching TRBD2. Germline lookup yields CDR1 MNHEY and CDR2 SVGAGI. CDR3 length equals 15 residues. V was clipped by 9 bases and J by 2 bases; unmatched bases: 11. For the CDR3, the DNA is TGTGCCAGTAGGTCCCGGGGGGACTTCACAGATACGCAGTATTTT. Protein product: CASRSRGDFTDTQYF.

The chain joins TRBV7-9 to TRBJ2-3; perhaps TRBD1 as D (6 bases). Trimming cost V 5 bases and J 0 bases, with 18 bases left between them. CDR3 size: 17 residues. Germline V gene lookup returns CDR1 SEHNR and CDR2 FQNEAQ (reference sequence). CDR3 residues: CASSGGTGTPSTDTQYF. CDR3 in DNA: TGTGCCAGCAGCGGAGGAACCGGGACACCTAGCACAGATACGCAGTATTTT.

This chain links TRBV19 with TRBJ2-5, with TRBD1 identical over 9 bases. Germline trimming cut 8 bases from V and 1 base from J; bases unmatched to any gene: 17. This CDR3 region has 18 residues. Germline V gives CDR1 LNHDA, CDR2 SQIVND (reference sequence). CDR3 nucleotide sequence: TGTGCCAGTTCCCCGGGACAGGGAAAACCCAGCCCCCAAGAGACCCAGTACTTC. Protein sequence: CASSPGQGKPSPQETQYF.

The chain is built from TRBV5-6 and TRBJ1-6, with 7 positions matching TRBD1. Germline trimming cut 2 bases from V and 10 bases from J; bases unmatched to any gene: 9. From germline, CDR1 is SGHDT and CDR2 YYEEEE. The CDR3 runs 15 residues. The CDR3 DNA reads as TGTGCCAGCAGCTTCATTTCAGGGGACAGATCACCCCTCCACTTT. Protein sequence: CASSFISGDRSPLHF.

This sequence joins TRBV24-1 and TRBJ1-2, with 7 bases aligning to TRBD1. The CDR3 has 16 amino acids. The germline gives CDR1 KGHDR, CDR2 SFDVKD. Trimming cost V 0 bases and J 5 bases; bases outside gene matches: 8. The CDR3 region is CATSDLLYRGGYGYTF. CDR3 coding DNA: TGTGCCACCAGTGATTTGCTGTACAGGGGAGGATATGGCTACACCTTC.

This chain joins TRBV14 and TRBJ1-2, with 10 positions matching TRBD1. CDR3 size: 14 residues. V lost 3 bases, J lost 10 bases, and 8 bases stayed unmatched. Germline-derived CDR1 and CDR2 are SGHDN and FVKESK. CDR3 protein: CASSQLTGGDSYTF. The CDR3 bases are TGTGCCAGCAGCCAGCTGACAGGGGGCGACTCCTACACCTTC.

The chain couples TRBV3-1 (or the pseudogene TRBV3-2) to TRBJ2-3; TRBD1 matches at 7 bases. Germline CDR1 is LGHDT and CDR2 is YNNKEL (reference sequence). V shed 4 bases, J shed 5 bases, and the junction held 9 bases outside the gene matches. CDR3 size: 15 residues. The CDR3 sequence is CASSLLSAGGDTQYF. The CDR3 DNA sequence: TGTGCCAGCAGCCTTCTGAGCGCAGGGGGAGATACGCAGTATTTT.

This chain joins TRBV6-5 and TRBJ1-6; D may be TRBD1 (5 bases). The V gene's germline CDR1 is MNHEY and CDR2 SVGAGI. CDR3 length equals 15 residues. Trimming removed 10 bases from V and 1 base from J, with 14 bases in between. The chain's CDR3 is CATKAQGSYNSPLHF. The CDR3 DNA sequence: TGTGCCACTAAAGCCCAGGGATCCTATAATTCACCCCTCCACTTT.